This record looks at one T cell receptor (beta chain) sequence and its context. Trimming removed 3 bases at V and 4 bases at J, with 10 bases between. The CDR3 loop spans 14 amino acids. Germline CDR1 is SNHLY and CDR2 is FYNNEI. This sample is part of a study of PD-L1 blockade in urothelial cancer. Study at large: It was at 3 weeks (second dose) and 6 weeks after treatment start that blood was analyzed.

The time point: peripheral blood 6 weeks after treatment start. Sequenced by immunoSEQ multiplex PCR; TCRdb stores in-frame clones only, minus some. The sample has 100,000 to 150,000 clones, around 86% seen once; the top ten hold 2.4%. This sequence originates from a man aged 50 or older with urothelial cancer. The material was PBMCs, obtained around atezolizumab (anti-PD-L1) treatment. The chain links TRBV2 to TRBJ1-5; D is undetermined. DNA for the CDR3: TGTGCCAGCAGTGACTTGGCGGTAAATCAGCCCCAGCATTTT. It yields the protein CASSDLAVNQPQHF.